This passage covers 10 T cell receptor beta chains from one sample sequenced in a study of long-term antiretroviral therapy in people with HIV. Survey-level resolution applied to immunoSEQ assay v3.0. Some clones are missing from TCRdb's copy, which holds only in-frame ones; the method was immunoSEQ multiplex PCR. The sample lists nearly 25,000 clones, about 79% seen once, with roughly 2.4% in the top ten. The source material was unsorted PBMCs, sampled 3 years after starting antiretroviral therapy. These TCRs come from a man between 45 and 60 years old with HIV.

The chain has TRBV4-3 and TRBJ2-3, with D maybe TRBD2 (5 bases). The V gene lost 3 bases and the J gene lost 0 bases, with 16 bases spanning the gap. Germline lookup yields CDR1 LGHNA and CDR2 YSLEER. The CDR3 is 17 amino acids. CDR3 protein: CASSHPRESPSTDTQYF. The DNA of the CDR3 is TGCGCCAGCAGCCATCCGAGGGAGTCCCCTAGCACAGATACGCAGTATTTT.

This chain connects TRBV27 to TRBJ2-1; D is ambiguous. Deletions cut 0 bases from V and 4 bases from J, with 10 bases between. There are 15 residues in the CDR3. Germline CDR1 and CDR2: MNHEY and SMNVEV (reference sequence). The CDR3 nucleotides are TGTGCCAGCAGTTTATCACAGCCGATGTACAATGAGCAGTTCTTC. Protein: CASSLSQPMYNEQFF.

The CDR3 region has the DNA TGCGCCAGCAGCTCTTTGACAGGGAGCTACACCTTC. Translated, it gives CASSSLTGSYTF. V usage is TRBV5-1 and J usage is TRBJ1-2; 7 positions match TRBD1. V was clipped by 3 bases and J by 9 bases; unmatched bases: 5. This CDR3 contains 12 residues. Germline V CDR1 and CDR2: SGHRS, YFSETQ.

The chain recombines TRBV6-5 with TRBJ1-2; D is unclear. V lost 5 bases, J lost 4 bases, and 5 bases lay in between. Per germline, CDR1 MNHEY and CDR2 SVGAGI. The CDR3 covers 11 residues. The CDR3 here is CASSDFYGYTF. The CDR3 nucleotides read TGTGCCAGCAGTGATTTCTATGGCTACACCTTC.

The chain links TRBV7-2 to TRBJ2-5, with 7 bases lining up with TRBD1. After removal of 5 bases from V and 5 bases from J, the junction contained 8 bases not matched to a gene. The CDR3 totals 14 residues. Looked up from germline, CDR1 is SGHTA and CDR2 is FQGNSA. The CDR3, as DNA: TGTGCCAGCAGCACCGGGACAGTGGGTGAGACCCAGTACTTC. It specifies CASSTGTVGETQYF. The whole variable domain, filled in from reference TRBV7-2 and TRBJ2-5, reads GAGVSQSPSNKVTEKGKDVELRCDPISGHTALYWYRQSLGQGLEFLIYFQGNSAPDKSGLPSDRFSAERTGGSVSTLTIQRTQQEDSAVYLCASSTGTVGETQYFGPGTRLLVL.

V gene TRBV4-3 combines with J gene TRBJ1-3; no reliable D call. Germline V gene data show CDR1 as LGHNA and CDR2 as YSLEER. V lost 3 bases and J lost 0, with 12 bases in between. CDR3 length equals 16 residues. This CDR3 reads CASSQYTFISGNTIYF. The CDR3 coding sequence is TGCGCCAGCAGCCAGTACACGTTCATCTCTGGAAACACCATATATTTT.

The genes are TRBV7-9 and TRBJ1-2; D gene unclear. From germline, CDR1 is SEHNR and CDR2 FQNEAQ (reference sequence). The CDR3 has 15 amino acids. Trimming shortened V by 1 base and J by 8 bases, and 17 bases separated the two germline ends. The CDR3 DNA is TGTGCCAGCAGCTTAGGCTGGGCACCTCCGGAGGGCTACACCTTC. Its protein product is CASSLGWAPPEGYTF.

This chain uses TRBV28 with TRBJ1-1; a possible D gene is TRBD1 (5 bases). The germline V gene encodes CDR1 MDHEN and CDR2 SYDVKM. Deletions cut 2 bases from V and 3 bases from J, with 13 bases between. The CDR3 covers 15 residues. The CDR3 here is CASSLARVGDTEAFF. The CDR3 region has the DNA TGTGCCAGCAGTTTAGCCAGGGTTGGGGACACTGAAGCTTTCTTT. Combining the CDR3 with reference TRBV28 and TRBJ1-1 gives the whole variable domain DVKVTQSSRYLVKRTGEKVFLECVQDMDHENMFWYRQDPGLGLRLIYFSYDVKMKEKGDIPEGYSVSREKKERFSLILESASTNQTSMYLCASSLARVGDTEAFFGQGTRLTVV.

The chain combines TRBV7-8 with TRBJ2-3; a weak D match, TRBD1 (6 bases). The V end lost 1 base, the J end lost 2 bases, and 25 bases lay between the germline ends. Germline V gene sequence: CDR1 SGHVS, CDR2 FQNEAQ. The CDR3 covers 20 residues. The CDR3 protein is CASSLGIGGRMATTTDTQYF. The CDR3 region has the DNA TGTGCCAGCAGCTTAGGTATAGGGGGACGTATGGCCACCACCACAGATACGCAGTATTTT.

The chain uses TRBV4-3 and TRBJ2-1, with TRBD2 as a possible D gene (6 bases). The CDR3 consists of 17 residues. V gave up 4 bases and J gave up 0 bases, with 16 bases separating them. Germline-derived CDR1 and CDR2 are LGHNA and YSLEER. The CDR3 region is CASSLGRRDFSYNEQFF. The CDR3, as DNA: TGCGCCAGCAGCCTCGGAAGACGGGACTTCTCCTACAATGAGCAGTTCTTC.